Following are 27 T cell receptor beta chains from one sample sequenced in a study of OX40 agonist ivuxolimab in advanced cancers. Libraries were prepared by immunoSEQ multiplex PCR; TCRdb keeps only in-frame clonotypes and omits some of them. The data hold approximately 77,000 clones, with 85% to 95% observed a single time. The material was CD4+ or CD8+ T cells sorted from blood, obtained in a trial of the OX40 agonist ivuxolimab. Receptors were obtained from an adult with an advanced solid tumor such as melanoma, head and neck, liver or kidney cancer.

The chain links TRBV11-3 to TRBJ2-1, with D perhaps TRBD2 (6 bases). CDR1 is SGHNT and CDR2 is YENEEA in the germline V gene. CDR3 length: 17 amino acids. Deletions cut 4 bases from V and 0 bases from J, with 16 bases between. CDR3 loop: CASSSWEGGASYNEQFF. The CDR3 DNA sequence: TGTGCCAGCAGCTCCTGGGAAGGCGGGGCCTCCTACAATGAGCAGTTCTTC.

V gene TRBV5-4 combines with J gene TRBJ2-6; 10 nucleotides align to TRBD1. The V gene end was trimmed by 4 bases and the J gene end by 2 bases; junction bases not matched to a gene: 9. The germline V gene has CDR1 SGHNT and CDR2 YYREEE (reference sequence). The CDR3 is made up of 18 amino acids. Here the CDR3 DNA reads TGTGCCAGCAGCCCGCTAGGACAGGGGGTCCCTGGGGCCAACGTCCTGACTTTC. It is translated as CASSPLGQGVPGANVLTF.

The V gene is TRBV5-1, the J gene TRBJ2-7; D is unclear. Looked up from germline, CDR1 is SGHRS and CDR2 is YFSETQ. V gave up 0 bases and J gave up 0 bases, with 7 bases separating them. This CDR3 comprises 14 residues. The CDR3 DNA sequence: TGCGCCAGCAGCTTGGGGGATCTCTCCTACGAGCAGTACTTC. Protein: CASSLGDLSYEQYF.

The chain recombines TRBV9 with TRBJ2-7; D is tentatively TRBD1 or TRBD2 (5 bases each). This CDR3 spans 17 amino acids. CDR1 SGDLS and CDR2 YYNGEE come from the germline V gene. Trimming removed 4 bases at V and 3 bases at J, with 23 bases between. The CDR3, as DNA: TGTGCCAGCAGCCCTACCACGGGGCTGACACCTCGCTACGAGCAGTACTTC. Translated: CASSPTTGLTPRYEQYF.

CDR3: CASTDGTVTYNEQFF. CDR3 coding DNA: TGTGCCAGTACCGACGGGACTGTAACCTACAATGAGCAGTTCTTC. The rearrangement uses TRBV19 and TRBJ2-1; D possibly corresponds to TRBD2 (6 bases). Germline loops: CDR1 LNHDA, CDR2 SQIVND (reference sequence). Trimming pared 7 bases from V and 2 bases from J, leaving 15 bases between. This CDR3 comprises 15 residues.

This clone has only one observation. This CDR3 is CASSSRTANNEQFF. CDR3 bases: TGTGCCAGCAGCTCCCGGACAGCAAACAATGAGCAGTTCTTC. The V gene is TRBV13, the J gene TRBJ2-1; a weak D match, TRBD1 (6 bases). The V gene's germline CDR1 is PRHDT and CDR2 FYEKMQ (reference sequence). This CDR3 contains 14 residues. Trimming stripped 4 bases from V and 5 bases from J, with 12 bases between.

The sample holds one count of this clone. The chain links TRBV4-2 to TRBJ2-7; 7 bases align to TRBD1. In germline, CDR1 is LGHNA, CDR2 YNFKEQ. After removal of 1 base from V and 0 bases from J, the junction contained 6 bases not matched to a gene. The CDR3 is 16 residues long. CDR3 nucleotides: TGTGCCAGCAGCCAAGTCGGGGCAGGGGGCTCCTACGAGCAGTACTTC. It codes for CASSQVGAGGSYEQYF.

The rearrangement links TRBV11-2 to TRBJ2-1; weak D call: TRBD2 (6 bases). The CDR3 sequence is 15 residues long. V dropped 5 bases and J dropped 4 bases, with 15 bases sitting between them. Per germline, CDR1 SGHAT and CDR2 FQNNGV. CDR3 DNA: TGTGCCAGCAGCCCCAGGGAGGAGACTTACAATGAGCAGTTCTTC. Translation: CASSPREETYNEQFF.

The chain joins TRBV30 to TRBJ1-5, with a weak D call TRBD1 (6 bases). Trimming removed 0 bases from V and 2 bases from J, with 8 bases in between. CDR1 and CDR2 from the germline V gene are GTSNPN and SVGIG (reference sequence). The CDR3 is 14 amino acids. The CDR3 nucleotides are TGTGCCTGGAGTGTAAAGGGGGGCAATCAGCCCCAGCATTTT. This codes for CAWSVKGGNQPQHF.

CDR3 region: CASSVDDSQPQHF. In DNA form, the CDR3 reads TGTGCCAGCAGCGTGGATGACAGCCAGCCCCAGCATTTT. The V and J genes are TRBV9 and TRBJ1-5, with D maybe TRBD1 (5 bases). In germline, CDR1 is SGDLS, CDR2 YYNGEE. The CDR3 has 13 amino acids. Trimming left V 2 bases short and J 7 bases short, with 10 bases between. Supplemented by reference TRBV9 and TRBJ1-5, the full variable domain reads DSGVTQTPKHLITATGQRVTLRCSPRSGDLSVYWYQQSLDQGLQFLIQYYNGEERAKGNILERFSAQQFPDLHSELNLSSLELGDSALYFCASSVDDSQPQHFGDGTRLSIL.

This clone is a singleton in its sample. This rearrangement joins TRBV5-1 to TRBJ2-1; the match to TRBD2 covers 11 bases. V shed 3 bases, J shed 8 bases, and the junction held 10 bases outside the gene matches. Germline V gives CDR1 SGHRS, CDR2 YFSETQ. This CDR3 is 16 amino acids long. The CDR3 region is CASSSGLAGMGDEQFF. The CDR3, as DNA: TGCGCCAGCAGCTCAGGACTAGCGGGCATGGGAGATGAGCAGTTCTTC.

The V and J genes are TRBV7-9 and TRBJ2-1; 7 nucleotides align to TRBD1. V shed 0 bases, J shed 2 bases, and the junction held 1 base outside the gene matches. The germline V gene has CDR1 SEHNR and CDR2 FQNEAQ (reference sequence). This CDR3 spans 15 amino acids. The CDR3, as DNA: TGTGCCAGCAGCTTAGCAGGGGGCGCCTACAATGAGCAGTTCTTC. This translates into CASSLAGGAYNEQFF.

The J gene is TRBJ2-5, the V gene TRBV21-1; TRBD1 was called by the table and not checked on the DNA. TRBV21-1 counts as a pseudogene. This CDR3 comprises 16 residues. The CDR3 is CASSQIRQGVVETQYF. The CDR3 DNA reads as TGTGCCAGCAGCCAGATTAGACAGGGCGTGGTAGAGACCCAGTACTTC.

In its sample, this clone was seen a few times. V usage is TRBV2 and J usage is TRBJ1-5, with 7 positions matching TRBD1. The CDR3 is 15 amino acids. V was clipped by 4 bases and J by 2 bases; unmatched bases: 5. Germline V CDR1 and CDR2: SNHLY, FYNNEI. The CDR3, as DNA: TGTGCCAGCAGTGTGCCAGGGGGAGGCAATCAGCCCCAGCATTTT. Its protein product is CASSVPGGGNQPQHF.

This CDR3 reads CASSLGQGDYPYEQYF. The DNA of the CDR3 is TGCGCCAGCAGCTTGGGACAGGGTGATTATCCCTACGAGCAGTACTTC. The gene calls are TRBV5-1 and TRBJ2-7; TRBD1 aligns across 7 bases. This CDR3 spans 16 amino acids. The V gene's germline CDR1 is SGHRS and CDR2 YFSETQ. The ends lost 0 bases at V and 2 bases at J; junction bases unmatched: 8.

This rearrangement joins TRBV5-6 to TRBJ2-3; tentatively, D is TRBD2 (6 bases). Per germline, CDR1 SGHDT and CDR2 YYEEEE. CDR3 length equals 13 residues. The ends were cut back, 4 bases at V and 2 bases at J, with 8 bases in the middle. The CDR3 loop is CASSRTNTDTQYF. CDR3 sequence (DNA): TGTGCCAGCAGCCGGACTAACACAGATACGCAGTATTTT.

CDR3: CASSRSGGPVRGAKNIQYF. As DNA, the CDR3 is TGTGCCAGCAGCCGATCGGGGGGGCCGGTCCGCGGGGCCAAAAACATTCAGTACTTC. This rearrangement joins TRBV5-5 to TRBJ2-4; TRBD2 agrees at 8 bases. Germline V lookup: CDR1 SGHKS, CDR2 YYEKEE (reference sequence). CDR3 size: 19 residues. V was clipped by 4 bases and J by 1 base; unmatched bases: 16.

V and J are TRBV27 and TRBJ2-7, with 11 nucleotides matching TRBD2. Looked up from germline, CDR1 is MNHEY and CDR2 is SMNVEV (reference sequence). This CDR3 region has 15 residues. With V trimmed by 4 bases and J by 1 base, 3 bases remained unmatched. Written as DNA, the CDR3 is TGTGCCAGCAGTTCCTTAGCGGGGGGGTCCTACGAGCAGTACTTC. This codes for CASSSLAGGSYEQYF.

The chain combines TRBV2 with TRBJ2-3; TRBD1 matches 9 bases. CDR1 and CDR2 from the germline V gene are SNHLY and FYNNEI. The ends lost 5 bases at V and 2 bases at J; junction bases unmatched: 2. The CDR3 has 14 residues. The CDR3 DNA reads TGTGCCAGCAGTTGGGACAGGGCCACAGATACGCAGTATTTT. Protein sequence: CASSWDRATDTQYF.

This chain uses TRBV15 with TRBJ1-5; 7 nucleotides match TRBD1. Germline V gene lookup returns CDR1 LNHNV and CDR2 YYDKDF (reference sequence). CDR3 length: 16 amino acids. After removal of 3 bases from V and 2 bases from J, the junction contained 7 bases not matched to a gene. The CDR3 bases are TGTGCCACCAGCAGTGCCGGGACAGTTGGCAATCAGCCCCAGCATTTT. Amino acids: CATSSAGTVGNQPQHF.

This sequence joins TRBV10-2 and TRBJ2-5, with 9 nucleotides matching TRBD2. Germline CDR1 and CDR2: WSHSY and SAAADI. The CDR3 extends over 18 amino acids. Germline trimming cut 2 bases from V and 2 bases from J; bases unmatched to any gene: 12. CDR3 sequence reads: CASSEGISGGAQQETQYF. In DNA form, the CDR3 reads TGCGCCAGCAGTGAGGGGATTAGCGGGGGAGCACAACAAGAGACCCAGTACTTC.

This CDR3 is CASSEGPHHEQYF. In DNA form, the CDR3 reads TGCGCCAGCAGTGAGGGCCCTCACCACGAGCAGTACTTC. The V call is TRBV10-1, the J call TRBJ2-7; D not resolved. The CDR3 has 13 residues. V gave up 2 bases and J gave up 5 bases, with 10 bases separating them. Germline CDR1 WNHNN, CDR2 SYGVQD (reference sequence).

CDR3 coding DNA: TGTGCCTGGAGTGGGGGAGGACAGGGCGGCTCCTACGAGCAGTACTTC. Translation: CAWSGGGQGGSYEQYF. The rearrangement uses TRBV30 and TRBJ2-7; 8 nucleotides match TRBD1. CDR3 size: 16 residues. The V gene end was trimmed by 1 base and the J gene end by 0 bases; junction bases not matched to a gene: 8. CDR1 is GTSNPN and CDR2 is SVGIG in the germline V gene (reference sequence).

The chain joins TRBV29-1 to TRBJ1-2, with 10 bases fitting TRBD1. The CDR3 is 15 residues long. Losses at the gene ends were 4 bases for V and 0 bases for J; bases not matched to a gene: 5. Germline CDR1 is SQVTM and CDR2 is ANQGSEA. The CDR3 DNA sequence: TGCAGCGTTGGGGGGACAGGGGACTCTAACTATGGCTACACCTTC. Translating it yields CSVGGTGDSNYGYTF.

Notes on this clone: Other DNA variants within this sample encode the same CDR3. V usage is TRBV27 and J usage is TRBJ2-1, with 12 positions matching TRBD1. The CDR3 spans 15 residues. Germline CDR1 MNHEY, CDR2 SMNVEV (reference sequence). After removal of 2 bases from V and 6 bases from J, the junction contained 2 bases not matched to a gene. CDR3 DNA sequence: TGTGCCAGCAGTTTAGGGACAGGGGGCTTCAATGAGCAGTTCTTC. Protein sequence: CASSLGTGGFNEQFF.

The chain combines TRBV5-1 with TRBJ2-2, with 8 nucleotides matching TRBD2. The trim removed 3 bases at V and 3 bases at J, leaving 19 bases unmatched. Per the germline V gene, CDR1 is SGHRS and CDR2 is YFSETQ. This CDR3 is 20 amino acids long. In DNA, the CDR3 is TGCGCCAGCAGCTCCCATGGGGTGTACAGCGGGGGCCAATACACCGGGGAGCTGTTTTTT. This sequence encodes CASSSHGVYSGGQYTGELFF.

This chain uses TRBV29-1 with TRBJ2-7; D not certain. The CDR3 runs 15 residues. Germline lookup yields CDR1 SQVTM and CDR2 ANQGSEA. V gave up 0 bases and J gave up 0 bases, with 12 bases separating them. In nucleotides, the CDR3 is TGCAGCGTTGAAGATAGGGCCCAGAGCTCCTACGAGCAGTACTTC. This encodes CSVEDRAQSSYEQYF.